The sequence of this T cell receptor beta chain was determined in a study of blood T cell repertoires in COVID-19. Germline-derived CDR1 and CDR2 are LNHDA and SQIVND (reference sequence). Between the trimmed V and J ends, which lost 3 bases and 3 bases, there was a span of 12 bases. The length of the CDR3 is 14 residues. Assay: immunoSEQ multiplex PCR; the TCRdb copy retains only in-frame clones and omits some. This sample yields fewer than 200,000 clones, of which roughly 85% are seen a single time; approximately 26% belongs to the top ten. Sequencing was performed on peripheral blood. V and J are TRBV19 and TRBJ2-7, with a possible D match to TRBD2 (5 bases). This receptor was obtained from an older woman with acute or convalescent COVID-19. Written as DNA, the CDR3 is TGTGCCAGTAGTATTGCCCCCGGGGACTACGAGCAGTACTTC. Amino acid sequence: CASSIAPGDYEQYF.